This T cell receptor (beta chain) comes out of a study of T cells in Graves' hyperthyroidism and ophthalmopathy. At the level of the study: Blood was drawn when the patient was first diagnosed and still untreated.

Diagnosing involved the use of clinical symptoms, serum thyroxine and TRAb, thyroid ultrasound and orbital computed tomography. It was 8.5 to 10 ml of fresh peripheral blood that supplied the PBMCs. Study-level results: Most thyroid-expanded clonotypes above 0.001 were also found in blood.

Authors of the study amplified TCR beta CDR3 regions from RNA transcripts. TCR CDR3 underwent first-round RT-PCR with the HTBI primer set. TCRdb processed the multiplex PCR reads anew with MiXCR; each CDR3 protein has one entry. The table records over 500,000 distinct CDR3 sequences, roughly 18% of them present only once. This clonotype showed up just once. What it recognizes is unknown. Sequenced: blood. The sequence derives from a woman between 18 and 30 years old with Graves' ophthalmopathy.

CDR3 loop: CASSESPSTDTQYF. CDR3 coding DNA: TGTGCCAGCAGTGAGTCCCCTAGCACAGATACGCAGTATTTT. V and J are TRBV6-4 and TRBJ2-3; D call uncertain. The CDR3 spans 14 residues. V lost 3 bases and J lost 0, with 7 bases in between. Germline V gene sequence: CDR1 MRHNA, CDR2 SNTAGT.